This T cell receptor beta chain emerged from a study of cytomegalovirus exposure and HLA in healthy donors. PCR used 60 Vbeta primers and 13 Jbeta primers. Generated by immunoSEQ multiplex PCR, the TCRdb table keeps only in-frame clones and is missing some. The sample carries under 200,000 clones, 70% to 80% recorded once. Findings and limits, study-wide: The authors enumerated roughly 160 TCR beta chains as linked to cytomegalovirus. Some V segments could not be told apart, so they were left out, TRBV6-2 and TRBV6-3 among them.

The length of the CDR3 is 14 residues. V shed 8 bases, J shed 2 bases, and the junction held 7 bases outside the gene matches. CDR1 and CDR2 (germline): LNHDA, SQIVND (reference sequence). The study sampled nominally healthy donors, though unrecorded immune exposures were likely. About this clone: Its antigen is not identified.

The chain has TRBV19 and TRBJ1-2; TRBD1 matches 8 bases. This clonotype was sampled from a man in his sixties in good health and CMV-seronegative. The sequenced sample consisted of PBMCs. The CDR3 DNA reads TGTGCCAGTGCCTCGACAGGGGTGAACTATGGCTACACCTTC. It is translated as CASASTGVNYGYTF. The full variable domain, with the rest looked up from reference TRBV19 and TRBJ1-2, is DGGITQSPKYLFRKEGQNVTLSCEQNLNHDAMYWYRQDPGQGLRLIYYSQIVNDFQKGDIAEGYSVSREKKESFPLTVTSAQKNPTAFYLCASASTGVNYGYTFGSGTRLTVV.